This T cell receptor (beta chain) emerged from a study of beta chain features in type 1 diabetes. As for the study in general: Across the samples, some 99 million sorted cells were examined in total. Findings and caveats of the study: Moderate yet significant TCRB CDR3 shortening was seen in Type 1 diabetes patients in all four CD4+ subsets. VDJ junctions from patients with type 1 diabetes contained fewer insertions and more deletions.

Via the markers CD45RO/CCR7/CD25/CD127/CD95/CD27, stem cell-like memory, regulatory, central memory and naive CD4+ cells were sorted. Each population that was sorted was more than 95% pure. Trimming cost V 4 bases and J 0 bases; bases outside gene matches: 4. Per germline, CDR1 MDHEN and CDR2 SYDVKM. The CDR3 is 15 residues long. Worth noting for this clone: Antigen unknown.

Isolated RNA was reverse transcribed in full, so expressed TCRB transcripts were sequenced. Profiled with immunoSEQ multiplex PCR; TCRdb holds only in-frame clones, not every one. This table holds about 150,000 clones, roughly 9% found once. The chain employs TRBV28 and TRBJ2-3; 7 bases line up with TRBD2. The clonotype comes from a woman aged 30 to 39 with type 1 diabetes. Source material: central memory CD4+ T cells from blood. CDR3 sequence (DNA): TGTGCCAGCAGTTCCCGGGGGGTCAGCACAGATACGCAGTATTTT. Translation: CASSSRGVSTDTQYF.